This T cell receptor beta chain derives from a study of Ad26.COV2.S vaccination and SARS-CoV-2 variants. Study summary: The authors gave Ad26.COV2.S intramuscularly, either once or twice 56 days apart.

The CDR3 is 15 residues long. V lost 1 base, J lost 5 bases, and 14 bases lay in between. CDR1 and CDR2 from the germline V gene are SGHAT and FQNNGV. The treatment was: some 19 received Ad26.COV2.S at low or high dose, single or two shots; about 5 received placebo; per-sample allocation not given. The study sampled participants on day 63 after the first vaccine or placebo injection. In the vaccine, an Ad26 vector expressed the SARS-CoV-2 spike of the Wuhan strain. A note on this clone: The antigen is undetermined.

Whole-study findings and limits: Vaccine recipients showed a spike-specific TCR breadth that was higher than in placebo recipients. The study found similar non-spike TCR breadth in vaccine and placebo recipients.

TCRdb keeps only in-frame clones here, not all; method: immunoSEQ multiplex PCR. The data hold roughly 390,000 clones, with 75% to 90% observed a single time. The chain couples TRBV11-2 to TRBJ2-5; TRBD1 is a possible D gene (5 bases). The material sequenced was peripheral blood, taken in a trial of Ad26.COV2.S vaccine versus placebo. This receptor was taken from a person aged 18-60 years who received the Ad26.COV2.S COVID-19 vaccine or a placebo. The CDR3 loop reads CASSLALSGRETQYF. The CDR3 DNA reads as TGTGCCAGCAGCTTAGCTCTGTCAGGGCGGGAGACCCAGTACTTC.